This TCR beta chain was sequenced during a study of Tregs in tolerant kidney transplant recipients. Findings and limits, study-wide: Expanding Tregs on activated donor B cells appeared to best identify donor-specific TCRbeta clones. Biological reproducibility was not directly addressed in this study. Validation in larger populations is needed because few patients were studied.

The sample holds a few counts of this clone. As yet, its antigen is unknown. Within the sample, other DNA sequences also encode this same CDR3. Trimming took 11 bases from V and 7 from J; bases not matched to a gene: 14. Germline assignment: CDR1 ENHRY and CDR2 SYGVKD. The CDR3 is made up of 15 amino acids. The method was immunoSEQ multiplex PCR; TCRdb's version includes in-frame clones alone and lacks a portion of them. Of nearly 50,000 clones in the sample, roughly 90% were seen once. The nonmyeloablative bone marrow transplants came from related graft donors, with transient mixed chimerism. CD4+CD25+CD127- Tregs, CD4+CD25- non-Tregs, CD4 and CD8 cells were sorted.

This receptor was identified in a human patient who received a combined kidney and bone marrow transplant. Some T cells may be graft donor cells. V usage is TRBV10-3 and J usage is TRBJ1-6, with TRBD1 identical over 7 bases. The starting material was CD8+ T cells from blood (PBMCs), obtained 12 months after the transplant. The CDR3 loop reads CAHSLYGTANSPLHF. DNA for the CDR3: TGTGCCCATTCCTTGTACGGGACAGCGAATTCACCCCTCCACTTT.